The 27 T cell receptor beta chains listed next were all sequenced from one sample in a study of T cells in Graves' hyperthyroidism and ophthalmopathy. Amplification targeted TCR beta CDR3 regions from RNA transcripts. During a first-round RT-PCR of the TCR CDR3, the HTBI primer set was used. TCRdb processed the multiplex PCR reads anew with MiXCR; each CDR3 protein has one entry. This sample has over 700,000 distinct CDR3 sequences, with around 20% found just once. The sequenced sample consisted of blood. The source is a woman in her forties or fifties with Graves' hyperthyroidism that later progressed to Graves' ophthalmopathy.

The chain joins TRBV6-2 or TRBV6-3 to TRBJ2-3; 9 bases align to TRBD2. Per the germline V gene, CDR1 is MNHEY and CDR2 is SVGEGT. There are 14 residues in the CDR3. J lost 3 bases, V lost 9 bases, and 7 bases had no gene match. CDR3: CASARGGLTDTQYF. Written as DNA, the CDR3 is TGTGCCAGTGCGCGGGGGGGGTTGACAGATACGCAGTATTTT.

V usage is TRBV20-1 and J usage is TRBJ2-4; the match to TRBD2 covers 13 bases. The J segment lost 5 bases and the V segment lost 0 bases, leaving 10 bases of the junction unmatched. Germline assignment: CDR1 DFQATT and CDR2 SNEGSKA (reference sequence). There are 18 residues in the CDR3. The CDR3 DNA reads as TGCAGTGCTAGAGATGGGAGTCCCGGGACTAGCGGGGAAAACATTCAGTACTTC. It is translated as CSARDGSPGTSGENIQYF.

This sequence joins TRBV12-3 or TRBV12-4 and TRBJ2-7; D assignment may be TRBD1 or TRBD2 (5 bases each). The CDR3 consists of 15 residues. The ends were cut back, 6 bases at V and 5 bases at J, with 20 bases in the middle. In DNA, the CDR3 is TGTGCCAGCAGCCCTTTCGGGACCCAGGACCACGAGCAGTACTTC. As protein: CASSPFGTQDHEQYF.

There are many counts of this clonotype. The genes are TRBV11-2 and TRBJ2-1; 8 nucleotides agree with TRBD2. After removal of 5 bases from V and 0 bases from J, the junction contained 3 bases not matched to a gene. The CDR3 is made up of 15 amino acids. Looked up from germline, CDR1 is SGHAT and CDR2 is FQNNGV. This CDR3 reads CASSPGLASYNEQFF. CDR3 DNA: TGTGCCAGCAGCCCCGGACTAGCCTCCTACAATGAGCAGTTCTTC.

This rearrangement joins TRBV11-2 to TRBJ1-4; D gene uncertain. Deletions cut 6 bases from V and 0 bases from J, with 8 bases between. CDR3 length equals 14 residues. Per the germline V gene, CDR1 is SGHAT and CDR2 is FQNNGV. CDR3 in DNA: TGTGCCAGCAGTTCGAATACAACTAATGAAAAACTGTTTTTT. It translates to CASSSNTTNEKLFF.

The rearrangement links TRBV25-1 to TRBJ1-1; a weak D match, TRBD1 (6 bases). The germline gives CDR1 MGHDK, CDR2 SYGVNS. V dropped 2 bases and J dropped 4 bases, with 14 bases sitting between them. The CDR3 runs 15 residues. For the CDR3, the DNA is TGTGCCAGCAGTGAACCCCACAGGGTAAGCACTGAAGCTTTCTTT. Translating it yields CASSEPHRVSTEAFF.

This clonotype was seen only a few times. The chain couples TRBV4-2 to TRBJ2-1; TRBD2 is a possible D gene (7 bases). This CDR3 spans 16 amino acids. V was trimmed by 5 bases and J by 4 bases, leaving 18 bases between them. Looked up from germline, CDR1 is LGHNA and CDR2 is YNFKEQ. CDR3: CASSIGGDSIYNEQFF. The CDR3 DNA reads TGTGCCAGCAGCATAGGGGGGGACTCGATTTACAATGAGCAGTTCTTC.

The CDR3: CASSAREGSEQFF. The CDR3 DNA sequence: TGTGCCAGCAGCGCCCGGGAGGGTAGTGAGCAGTTCTTC. The chain employs TRBV9 and TRBJ2-1; 8 nucleotides agree with TRBD2. This CDR3 contains 13 residues. Germline lookup yields CDR1 SGDLS and CDR2 YYNGEE. Trimming removed 3 bases from V and 9 bases from J; junction bases left unmatched: 5. Drawing the rest from reference TRBV9 and TRBJ2-1, the complete variable domain is DSGVTQTPKHLITATGQRVTLRCSPRSGDLSVYWYQQSLDQGLQFLIQYYNGEERAKGNILERFSAQQFPDLHSELNLSSLELGDSALYFCASSAREGSEQFFGPGTRLTVL.

The chain has TRBV11-3 and TRBJ2-1; 7 nucleotides match TRBD2. CDR1 is SGHNT, CDR2 YENEEA, per germline. This CDR3 is 15 amino acids long. The trim removed 5 bases at V and 4 bases at J, leaving 8 bases unmatched. Written as DNA, the CDR3 is TGTGCCAGCAGCCGTCGGGCAGCGGGATACAATGAGCAGTTCTTC. It encodes CASSRRAAGYNEQFF.

The table lists this clonotype with many counts. The rearrangement uses TRBV3-1 and TRBJ2-3; perhaps TRBD1 as D (5 bases). Looked up from germline, CDR1 is LGHDT and CDR2 is YNNKEL (reference sequence). CDR3 size: 15 residues. With 6 bases removed from V and 0 bases from J, the gap between germline ends came to 13 bases. The CDR3 DNA reads TGTGCCAGCAGACTAAGTGGGGCTAGCACAGATACGCAGTATTTT. It specifies CASRLSGASTDTQYF.

This chain joins TRBV11-2 and TRBJ2-3, with a possible D match to TRBD2 (6 bases). The CDR3 has 16 residues. From germline, CDR1 is SGHAT and CDR2 FQNNGV. The V gene lost 5 bases and the J gene lost 2 bases, with 17 bases spanning the gap. The CDR3 nucleotides read TGTGCCAGCAGCCTCGATGGAGGGAAGTACACAGATACGCAGTATTTT. Amino acid sequence: CASSLDGGKYTDTQYF.

This clonotype was counted only a few times. CDR3 region: CASSYITSEDTQYF. The CDR3 DNA reads TGTGCCAGCAGTTACATCACCAGCGAGGATACGCAGTATTTT. The chain uses TRBV6-6 and TRBJ2-3; the D is unclear. Trimming left V 2 bases short and J 6 bases short, with 12 bases between. In germline, CDR1 is MNHNY, CDR2 SVGAGI (reference sequence). This CDR3 contains 14 residues.

This clonotype has a handful of counts. The chain combines TRBV20-1 with TRBJ2-3, with TRBD2 matching 13 bases. Germline CDR1 reads DFQATT; CDR2 reads SNEGSKA (reference sequence). After removal of 3 bases from V and 0 bases from J, the junction contained 3 bases not matched to a gene. CDR3 length: 16 amino acids. The DNA for the CDR3 is TGCAGTGCTAGGGGACTAGCGGGACATAGCACAGATACGCAGTATTTT. Encoded protein: CSARGLAGHSTDTQYF.

This clonotype was observed many times. The chain links TRBV12-3 or TRBV12-4 to TRBJ1-5; 8 nucleotides agree with TRBD1. The CDR3 covers 14 residues. After removal of 4 bases from V and 4 bases from J, the junction contained 3 bases not matched to a gene. CDR3 coding DNA: TGTGCCAGCAGTTCTAGACAGGGGAATCAGCCCCAGCATTTT. It is translated as CASSSRQGNQPQHF.

Ten or more counts support this clonotype. The chain links TRBV27 to TRBJ1-5, with D possibly matching TRBD1 (5 bases). V lost 4 bases to trimming and J lost 5 bases, with 9 bases between them. CDR3 length: 13 residues. Germline V CDR1 and CDR2: MNHEY, SMNVEV (reference sequence). The CDR3 protein is CASSSGHYQPQHF. The CDR3 DNA reads as TGTGCCAGCAGTTCAGGGCACTATCAGCCCCAGCATTTT.

V gene TRBV12-3 or TRBV12-4 combines with J gene TRBJ2-1; tentative D call: TRBD2 (5 bases). Between the trimmed V and J ends, which lost 6 bases and 4 bases, there was a span of 16 bases. The CDR3 has 15 residues. The CDR3 region is CASRLTRTGYNEQFF. CDR3 bases: TGTGCCAGCAGACTGACCCGAACGGGGTACAATGAGCAGTTCTTC.

This clonotype was seen a few times. V is TRBV5-1 and J is TRBJ2-5, with TRBD2 matching over 10 bases. CDR1 is SGHRS and CDR2 is YFSETQ in the germline V gene. The CDR3 is 16 residues long. J was trimmed by 5 bases and V by 1 base; bases with no gene match: 8. In nucleotides, the CDR3 is TGCGCCAGCAGCTTGCAGCCAGCGGGGGGGGAGGAGACCCAGTACTTC. Translating it yields CASSLQPAGGEETQYF. The variable domain in full, with the rest retrieved from reference TRBV5-1 and TRBJ2-5, is KAGVTQTPRYLIKTRGQQVTLSCSPISGHRSVSWYQQTPGQGLQFLFEYFSETQRNKGNFPGRFSGRQFSNSRSEMNVSTLELGDSALYLCASSLQPAGGEETQYFGPGTRLLVL.

The chain is built from TRBV7-2 and TRBJ1-2; possible D gene TRBD1, 6 bases. The CDR3 covers 14 residues. Between the trimmed V and J ends, which lost 1 base and 11 bases, there was a span of 17 bases. The germline CDR1 and CDR2 sequences are SGHTA and FQGNSA. CDR3 DNA: TGTGCCAGCAGCTTAGTTAGGGGGGAGGATCGTTACACCTTC. Its protein product is CASSLVRGEDRYTF.

This clonotype was picked up a small number of times. The chain employs TRBV9 and TRBJ2-6; the D is unclear. V gave up 3 bases and J gave up 2 bases, with 21 bases separating them. The germline V gene has CDR1 SGDLS and CDR2 YYNGEE. The CDR3 is 19 amino acids. The CDR3 region has the DNA TGTGCCAGCAGCGCGGATGTGGGGTTGGTATCCCCTGGGGCCAACGTCCTGACTTTC. As protein: CASSADVGLVSPGANVLTF.

This clonotype was counted ten times or more. The V call is TRBV12-5, the J call TRBJ2-3, with a weak D call TRBD2 (6 bases). Deletions cut 6 bases from V and 4 bases from J, with 11 bases between. The CDR3 has 13 amino acids. The germline V gene has CDR1 LGHNT and CDR2 FRNRAP. The CDR3 spells CASGRGTADTQYF. The CDR3, as DNA: TGTGCTAGTGGCCGCGGGACGGCAGATACGCAGTATTTT. The variable domain in full, completed from reference TRBV12-5 and TRBJ2-3, reads DARVTQTPRHKVTEMGQEVTMRCQPILGHNTVFWYRQTMMQGLELLAYFRNRAPLDDSGMPKDRFSAEMPDATLATLKIQPSEPRDSAVYFCASGRGTADTQYFGPGTRLTVL.

This clonotype was found a few times. The missing conserved phenylalanine or tryptophan at the end of this CDR3 makes a read error likely. The chain combines TRBV5-1 with TRBJ2-7; 8 bases line up with TRBD2. Trimming cost V 6 bases and J 2 bases; bases outside gene matches: 7. The length of the CDR3 is 14 residues. Germline CDR1 SGHRS, CDR2 YFSETQ. CDR3 nucleotide sequence: TGCGCCAGCACCGGTAGCGGGGCAGCCTACGAGCAGTACTCC. As protein: CASTGSGAAYEQYS.

In this sample, this clonotype turned up a few times. This may come from a read error, since a much larger clone is one base off. The chain carries TRBV11-2 and TRBJ2-7; 10 nucleotides line up with TRBD1. This CDR3 region has 13 residues. Germline loops: CDR1 SGHAT, CDR2 FQNNGV. The CDR3 DNA follows: TGTGCCAGCTGCTTGGACAGGGGGAACGGGCAGTACTTC. Protein: CASCLDRGNGQYF.

This rearrangement joins TRBV19 to TRBJ1-2, with no clear D. The V end was cut by 3 bases, the J end by 9 bases, with 11 bases between. Germline V CDR1 and CDR2: LNHDA, SQIVND (reference sequence). The CDR3 covers 12 residues. This chain's CDR3 is CASSISSSSYTF. For the CDR3, the DNA is TGTGCCAGTAGTATCTCGTCGTCTAGCTACACCTTC.

At least ten counts were recorded for this clonotype. CDR3 nucleotides: TGTGCCGGTGCGGCTAGCGAGTACAATGAGCAGTTCTTC. Protein sequence: CAGAASEYNEQFF. V usage is TRBV7-3 and J usage is TRBJ2-1, with D maybe TRBD2 (6 bases). The CDR3 contains 13 residues. The V and J ends lost 11 bases and 4 bases respectively, with 15 bases between them. Looked up from germline, CDR1 is SGHTA and CDR2 is FQGTGA.

In its sample, this clonotype was seen a few times. The CDR3 reads CASSYWTPTSGNTIYF. The CDR3 DNA is TGTGCCAGCAGCTACTGGACTCCCACCTCTGGAAACACCATATATTTT. V gene TRBV7-9 combines with J gene TRBJ1-3, with no clear D. Trimming stripped 4 bases from V and 0 bases from J, with 13 bases between. The length of the CDR3 is 16 residues. Per germline, CDR1 SEHNR and CDR2 FQNEAQ (reference sequence).

Here the CDR3 DNA reads TGTGCCAGCAGTCCAGATCCGGGACAGGGGAACTATGGCTACACCTTC. Protein: CASSPDPGQGNYGYTF. V gene TRBV27 combines with J gene TRBJ1-2, with 10 bases that match TRBD1. V was pared by 5 bases and J by 2 bases, with 8 bases of the junction left unmatched. CDR1 is MNHEY, CDR2 SMNVEV, per germline (reference sequence). CDR3 length: 16 amino acids.

This clonotype has at least ten counts. The V call is TRBV20-1, the J call TRBJ1-1; D gene ambiguous. The CDR3 covers 12 residues. CDR1 is DFQATT, CDR2 SNEGSKA, per germline (reference sequence). V lost 3 bases, J lost 0 bases, and 5 bases lay in between. The CDR3 is CSASRMNTEAFF. The DNA for the CDR3 is TGCAGTGCTAGCCGCATGAACACTGAAGCTTTCTTT.